This TCR beta chain was observed in a study of HIV-infected patients and healthy controls. The CDR3 extends over 13 amino acids. Per germline, CDR1 DFQATT and CDR2 SNEGSKA (reference sequence). Between the trimmed V and J ends, which lost 4 bases and 0 bases, there was a span of 7 bases. TCRdb re-derived calls from the 5' RACE reads in MiXCR, one entry per CDR3 protein. This sample yields about 64,000 distinct CDR3 sequences, of which over 15% are seen a single time; under 1.5% belongs to the top ten. This clonotype has at least ten counts. Sequencing was done on a sample of CD4+ T cells from blood. The sequence was obtained from a human donor in good health. The chain uses TRBV20-1 and TRBJ1-5; no firm D call. The CDR3 DNA sequence: TGCAGTGCTAACCCGGATAGCAATCAGCCCCAGCATTTT. This encodes CSANPDSNQPQHF.